Below are 14 T cell receptor beta chains sequenced from a single sample in a study of identical twins listed by TCRdb under 2016. Library generation was performed with 5' RACE. Sequenced using an Illumina HiSeq 2000. TCRdb ran its own pipeline on the public reads, namely fastp trimming at Q25 and MiXCR clone calling, and kept in-frame beta chains. Each entry merges the rows of one CDR3 protein and shows their most common DNA and genes. This sample gives 500,000 or so distinct CDR3 sequences in total; around an eighth of them show up just once. The ten most abundant clones make up 0.95% to 1% of the sample. The data also belong to a second study, concerning yellow fever vaccine responses in identical twins.

The material sequenced was CD4+ T cells sorted from blood. Receptor source: a woman under 30 in good health.

This clonotype was seen a few times. The gene calls are TRBV14 and TRBJ2-5; D unclear. The CDR3 is made up of 14 amino acids. CDR1 and CDR2 (germline): SGHDN, FVKESK. V lost 0 bases, J lost 2 bases, and 7 bases lay in between. The CDR3 DNA follows: TGTGCCAGCAGCCAAGATCTGGGTCAAGAGACCCAGTACTTC. This sequence encodes CASSQDLGQETQYF.

The chain has TRBV7-2 and TRBJ2-3; TRBD1 or TRBD2 may be the D gene (5 bases each). The V and J ends lost 8 bases and 2 bases respectively, with 14 bases between them. The CDR3 runs 14 residues. The V gene's germline CDR1 is SGHTA and CDR2 FQGNSA. CDR3 DNA: TGTGCCAGCGGAAGATGGGGGAACACAGATACGCAGTATTTT. As protein: CASGRWGNTDTQYF.

This clonotype was observed a few times. The J gene is TRBJ2-7, the V gene TRBV12-3 or TRBV12-4; no clear D. The CDR3 runs to 13 residues. V lost 7 bases, J lost 4 bases, and 14 bases lay in between. CDR3 loop: CASTHTILYEQYF. CDR3 coding DNA: TGTGCCAGCACCCATACGATTCTTTACGAGCAGTACTTC.

The rearrangement uses TRBV9 and TRBJ2-5; either TRBD1 or TRBD2 may fit D (5 bases each). V was pared by 1 base and J by 2 bases, with 12 bases between. Looked up from germline, CDR1 is SGDLS and CDR2 is YYNGEE. The CDR3 runs to 15 residues. CDR3 sequence (DNA): TGTGCCAGCAGCGTACAGGGACGGCAACAAGAGACCCAGTACTTC. Residues: CASSVQGRQQETQYF.

The rearrangement links TRBV27 to TRBJ1-2; the D gene is possibly TRBD1 (6 bases). V was clipped by 8 bases and J by 3 bases, with 13 bases between them. The CDR3 is made up of 13 amino acids. Germline V gene lookup returns CDR1 MNHEY and CDR2 SMNVEV (reference sequence). The CDR3 nucleotides read TGTGCCAGCGGGGGGCGGAATGACTATGGCTACACCTTC. Translated, it gives CASGGRNDYGYTF.

The chain links TRBV6-2 or TRBV6-3 to TRBJ2-7; TRBD2 might be the D (5 bases). Trimming removed 5 bases at V and 10 bases at J, with 12 bases between. This CDR3 region has 11 residues. CDR1 is MNHEY, CDR2 SVGEGT, per germline. The CDR3 bases are TGTGCCAGCAGTCAAGGAGGCGTACAGTACTTC. Translated, it gives CASSQGGVQYF.

This chain links TRBV28 with TRBJ1-5; TRBD1 is a possible D gene (5 bases). V lost 3 bases to trimming and J lost 2 bases, with 11 bases between them. This CDR3 contains 15 residues. In germline, CDR1 is MDHEN, CDR2 SYDVKM. The CDR3 reads CASSFRWGRNQPQHF. The CDR3 DNA is TGTGCCAGCAGTTTCAGGTGGGGCCGCAATCAGCCCCAGCATTTT.

This clonotype was counted between two and nine times. V gene TRBV3-1 combines with J gene TRBJ2-7; D tentatively reads TRBD1 or TRBD2 (6 bases each). Germline V lookup: CDR1 LGHDT, CDR2 YNNKEL (reference sequence). V shed 1 base and J shed 6 bases, with 13 bases lying between them. The CDR3 sequence is 14 residues long. CDR3: CASSQGGGTGEQYF. As DNA, the CDR3 is TGTGCCAGCAGCCAAGGAGGGGGGACGGGCGAGCAGTACTTC.

A few counts support this clonotype. The genes are TRBV18 and TRBJ2-1, with D perhaps assigned TRBD1 or TRBD2 (5 bases each). Trimming took 3 bases from V and 3 from J, leaving 15 bases between them. This CDR3 contains 16 residues. In germline, CDR1 is KGHSH, CDR2 LQKENI. CDR3 nucleotide sequence: TGTGCCAGCTCACCCAGGGCCAGCGGATACTACAATGAGCAGTTCTTC. It specifies CASSPRASGYYNEQFF.

For the CDR3, the DNA is TGCGCCAGCAGCCAGACGGGACTAGCGAGCGAGCAGTACTTC. Its protein is CASSQTGLASEQYF. The rearrangement uses TRBV4-1 and TRBJ2-7; 10 nucleotides align to TRBD2. V lost 3 bases to trimming and J lost 6 bases; unmatched junction nucleotides: 5. The CDR3 is 14 amino acids. In germline, CDR1 is MGHRA, CDR2 YSYEKL.

This clonotype was seen ten or more times. The junction and the germline gene differ at one end; a read error may be behind it. The chain employs TRBV7-7 and TRBJ2-3; 7 bases align to TRBD1. The CDR3 loop spans 14 amino acids. Per the germline V gene, CDR1 is SSHAT and CDR2 is FNYEAQ (reference sequence). DNA for the CDR3: TGTGCTAGCAGTCAAGAGACAAGGGGGCATACGCAGTATTTT. Translation gives CASSQETRGHTQYF.

The chain uses TRBV9 and TRBJ2-7; D remains unclear. The CDR3 spans 14 residues. V lost 4 bases to trimming and J lost 5 bases, with 16 bases between them. Germline V gene sequence: CDR1 SGDLS, CDR2 YYNGEE. The DNA for the CDR3 is TGTGCCAGCAGCCGGAAGGTCGCACCTAACGAGCAGTACTTC. Protein: CASSRKVAPNEQYF.

This sequence joins TRBV11-1 and TRBJ2-1, with 9 bases that match TRBD2. V was pared by 2 bases and J by 6 bases, with 14 bases of the junction left unmatched. The length of the CDR3 is 18 residues. Germline V gives CDR1 SGHAT, CDR2 FQDESV (reference sequence). The CDR3 spells CASSLYISGGAGTNEQFF. CDR3 DNA sequence: TGTGCCAGCAGCTTATATATTAGCGGGGGTGCTGGGACCAATGAGCAGTTCTTC. Drawing the rest from reference TRBV11-1 and TRBJ2-1, the complete variable domain is EAEVAQSPRYKITEKSQAVAFWCDPISGHATLYWYRQILGQGPELLVQFQDESVVDDSQLPKDRFSAERLKGVDSTLKIQPAELGDSAMYLCASSLYISGGAGTNEQFFGPGTRLTVL.

This clonotype was observed a few times. The chain carries TRBV5-5 and TRBJ2-7; D may correspond to TRBD1 or TRBD2 (6 bases each). CDR3 length equals 16 residues. Trimming shortened V by 6 bases and J by 3 bases, and 22 bases separated the two germline ends. Looked up from germline, CDR1 is SGHKS and CDR2 is YYEKEE (reference sequence). The CDR3 DNA reads as TGTGCCAGCATCGATCGGGGGCATGGACGGGACTACGAGCAGTACTTC. Amino acid sequence: CASIDRGHGRDYEQYF.